This is a list of T cell receptor beta chains from one sample in a study of T cell responses to AZD1222 COVID-19 vaccine. The method was immunoSEQ multiplex PCR; TCRdb's version includes in-frame clones alone and lacks a portion of them. Here the sample spans some 15,000 clones, about 87% being singletons. Sequenced material: peripheral blood, taken 28 days after the second AZD1222 dose. The source is an adult who received the AZD1222 COVID-19 vaccine. The CDR3 runs from the conserved cysteine through the conserved F or W. D genes are given only for firm matches. The size entry is marked missing in some rows and otherwise reads once, few, many or a size class.

clone size: -; J gene: TRBJ2-1; D gene: -; V gene: TRBV14; CDR3 length: 17; CDR3 protein: CASSQISGPHHYNEQFF; CDR3 DNA: TGTGCCAGCAGCCAAATATCGGGGCCCCATCATTACAATGAGCAGTTCTTC
clone size: -; J gene: TRBJ2-5; D gene: -; V gene: TRBV4-2; CDR3 length: 17; CDR3 protein: CASSQVGTARVGETQYF; CDR3 DNA: TGTGCCAGCAGCCAAGTTGGAACAGCAAGGGTAGGGGAGACCCAGTACTTC
clone size: few; J gene: TRBJ2-7; D gene: TRBD2; V gene: TRBV10-3; CDR3 length: 12; CDR3 protein: CAIRGGSPEQYF; CDR3 DNA: TGTGCCATCCGGGGGGGGAGTCCCGAGCAGTACTTC
clone size: -; J gene: TRBJ1-2; D gene: -; V gene: TRBV7-9; CDR3 length: 16; CDR3 protein: CASSPAGMRASNGYTF; CDR3 DNA: TGTGCCAGCAGCCCAGCCGGAATGAGGGCATCGAATGGCTACACCTTC
clone size: -; J gene: TRBJ2-7; D gene: TRBD1; V gene: TRBV19; CDR3 length: 16; CDR3 protein: CASSNPAGTGLYEQYF; CDR3 DNA: TGTGCCAGTAGTAATCCTGCCGGGACAGGCTTGTACGAGCAGTACTTC
clone size: -; J gene: TRBJ1-2; D gene: -; V gene: TRBV6-7; CDR3 length: 12; CDR3 protein: CASSYSPYGYTF; CDR3 DNA: TGTGCCAGCAGTTACTCCCCCTATGGCTACACCTTC
clone size: -; J gene: TRBJ2-3; D gene: TRBD2; V gene: TRBV3-1/TRBV3-2; CDR3 length: 15; CDR3 protein: CASSQTSGSWDTQYF; CDR3 DNA: TGTGCCAGCAGCCAAACTAGCGGATCCTGGGATACGCAGTATTTT
clone size: -; J gene: TRBJ1-3; D gene: -; V gene: TRBV7-6; CDR3 length: 16; CDR3 protein: CASSSRSARFGNTIYF; CDR3 DNA: TGTGCCAGCAGCAGCAGGTCCGCCCGCTTTGGAAACACCATATATTTT